These 3 T cell receptor beta chains were all obtained from the same sample, sequenced in a study of beta chain features in type 1 diabetes. Sequencing targeted expressed TCRB transcripts, as all isolated RNA had been reverse transcribed. Method: immunoSEQ multiplex PCR; TCRdb's copy keeps in-frame clones and lacks some. The data contain 150,000 to 200,000 clones, over 7.5% of them singletons. The source material was central memory CD4+ T cells from blood. These receptor sequences come from a woman between 18 and 30 years old in good health.

The V and J genes are TRBV7-2 and TRBJ2-1, with D possibly TRBD1 on 6 matching bases. Germline V CDR1 and CDR2: SGHTA, FQGNSA. Trimming removed 4 bases at V and 6 bases at J, with 13 bases between. The CDR3 spans 14 residues. The CDR3 region is CASSSRMGANEQFF. The CDR3 bases are TGTGCCAGCAGCTCGCGGATGGGGGCCAATGAGCAGTTCTTC.

This clone has just a few counts. J is TRBJ2-3 and V is TRBV14; 9 bases align to TRBD2. Germline V gene lookup returns CDR1 SGHDN and CDR2 FVKESK. The CDR3 extends over 15 amino acids. V lost 9 bases and J lost 2; bases outside the gene matches: 9. CDR3 sequence: CASFPGLAYTDTQYF. In DNA, the CDR3 is TGTGCCAGTTTCCCGGGACTAGCTTACACAGATACGCAGTATTTT. The full variable domain, in which reference TRBV14 and TRBJ2-3 provide the parts outside the CDR3, is EAGVTQFPSHSVIEKGQTVTLRCDPISGHDNLYWYRRVMGKEIKFLLHFVKESKQDESGMPNNRFLAERTGGTYSTLKVQPAELEDSGVYFCASFPGLAYTDTQYFGPGTRLTVL.

In this sample, this clone turned up a few times. The chain recombines TRBV30 with TRBJ2-6; no definite D call. The CDR3 consists of 13 residues. The germline V gene has CDR1 GTSNPN and CDR2 SVGIG (reference sequence). Trimming shortened V by 3 bases and J by 0 bases, and 3 bases separated the two germline ends. DNA for the CDR3: TGTGCCTGGAGGGCCTCTGGGGCCAACGTCCTGACTTTC. This translates into CAWRASGANVLTF.